The next 6 T cell receptor beta chains were all read from a single sample in a study of OX40 agonist ivuxolimab in advanced cancers. The protocol was immunoSEQ multiplex PCR, while the TCRdb copy is restricted to in-frame clones and leaves out a portion. The table has thousands of clones, about 87% seen once; the top ten hold roughly a sixth. The material sequenced was CD4+ or CD8+ T cells sorted from blood, taken in a trial of the OX40 agonist ivuxolimab. These receptors came from an adult with an advanced solid tumor such as melanoma, head and neck, liver or kidney cancer.

The chain uses TRBV27 and TRBJ1-1, with D perhaps matching TRBD1 (5 bases). The CDR3 consists of 14 residues. Looked up from germline, CDR1 is MNHEY and CDR2 is SMNVEV (reference sequence). V lost 8 bases, J lost 0 bases, and 13 bases lay in between. Here the CDR3 DNA reads TGTGCCAGCCTAGACAGCGTCATGAACACTGAAGCTTTCTTT. Translated, it gives CASLDSVMNTEAFF.

The chain is built from TRBV30 and TRBJ1-2; the match to TRBD1 covers 11 bases. The CDR3 length is 13 residues. Germline lookup yields CDR1 GTSNPN and CDR2 SVGIG (reference sequence). Losses at the gene ends were 1 base for V and 10 bases for J; bases not matched to a gene: 5. CDR3 in DNA: TGTGCCTGGAGTGCCGGGACAGGGGGTGTCTACACCTTC. The encoded protein is CAWSAGTGGVYTF.

The chain has TRBV30 and TRBJ1-5; TRBD1 might be the D (6 bases). Germline assignment: CDR1 GTSNPN and CDR2 SVGIG (reference sequence). V lost 2 bases to trimming and J lost 3 bases, with 11 bases between them. The CDR3 runs to 14 residues. The CDR3 spells CAWSTRGPNQPQHF. The CDR3 bases are TGTGCCTGGAGTACCAGGGGACCCAATCAGCCCCAGCATTTT.

This clone occurred a few times. The rearrangement joins TRBV27 to TRBJ2-3; possible D gene TRBD2, 6 bases. Germline V gene sequence: CDR1 MNHEY, CDR2 SMNVEV (reference sequence). The CDR3 length is 15 residues. Trimming left V 4 bases short and J 4 bases short, with 15 bases between. DNA of the CDR3: TGTGCCAGCAGTTCAACTAGCCCCGCCGCAGATACGCAGTATTTT. Translated: CASSSTSPAADTQYF.

The chain links TRBV27 to TRBJ1-3, with a tentative D call TRBD1 (5 bases). Germline CDR1 and CDR2: MNHEY and SMNVEV (reference sequence). The CDR3 has 15 amino acids. The V and J ends lost 0 bases and 3 bases respectively, with 9 bases between them. The CDR3 nucleotides are TGTGCCAGCAGTTTATCGTGGGGGATTGGAAACACCATATATTTT. Its protein product is CASSLSWGIGNTIYF.

Notes on this clone: The junction differs from germline at one of its ends, possibly a read error. The chain joins TRBV7-7 to TRBJ2-5; 9 nucleotides match TRBD2. The CDR3 length is 16 residues. Germline V gives CDR1 SSHAT, CDR2 FNYEAQ (reference sequence). This CDR3 reads CASSLDWREGAETQYF. The CDR3 coding sequence is TGTGCTAGCAGCTTAGACTGGCGGGAGGGCGCAGAGACCCAGTACTTC.